This T cell receptor beta chain was recovered during a study of blood T cells in healthy people across ages. Study outcomes and limitations: Possibly confounding the expanded clonotype changes was the fact that donor CMV status was unknown. Diversity figures derived from one million T cells were judged to underestimate the true value.

With respect to this clonotype: The target antigen is unknown.

The CDR3 has 10 amino acids. The germline V gene has CDR1 DFQATT and CDR2 SNEGSKA (reference sequence). Trimming shortened V by 6 bases and J by 5 bases, and 5 bases separated the two germline ends. A sample-barcoded 5' primer and a J-beta primer mix were used in a second PCR of roughly 6 to 11 cycles. A single record per CDR3 protein comes from TCRdb applying MiXCR to the 5' RACE reads. The sample comprises over a million distinct CDR3 sequences, 40% to 50% of which are singletons, and approximately 17% rests with the top ten. The V call is TRBV20-1, the J call TRBJ2-1; D unresolved. What was sequenced was blood. The receptor was isolated from a woman between 55 and 75 years old in good health. The CDR3: CSANDNEQFF. The CDR3 DNA reads as TGCAGTGCCAACGACAATGAGCAGTTCTTC.